This TCR beta chain appears in the sequencing data of a study of T cell responses to AZD1222 COVID-19 vaccine. With respect to this clone: Its antigen is unidentified.

Study conclusions and caveats: Spike was spanned by vaccine-associated CD4 TCRs, which were dominant at 160-218 and 743-854. Two AZD1222 administrations were followed by greater Spike-specific TCR breadth and depth. Repertoire sampling happened only post peak T cell response.

Pooled samples include second doses given at about 4 or 12 weeks. The repertoire was sequenced with immunoSEQ multiplex PCR; TCRdb's copy has only in-frame clones and lacks some. The sample has 150,000 to 200,000 clones; under 95% are singletons. The sequence was obtained from an adult who received the AZD1222 COVID-19 vaccine. Sequenced material: peripheral blood, taken 28 days after the second AZD1222 dose.

The chain's CDR3 is CASRRGSGNTIYF. In nucleotides, the CDR3 is TGTGCCAGCAGGCGGGGGTCTGGAAACACCATATATTTT. The rearrangement joins TRBV6-4 to TRBJ1-3; tentatively, D is TRBD1 (5 bases). Germline lookup yields CDR1 MRHNA and CDR2 SNTAGT. The CDR3 totals 13 residues. V lost 6 bases and J 1 base, leaving 7 bases between the germline ends.